Shown below are 10 T cell receptor beta chains from a single sample sequenced in a study of technical replicates of blood from several donors. Some clones are missing from TCRdb's copy, which holds only in-frame ones; the method was immunoSEQ multiplex PCR. The data hold approximately 99,000 clones, with 95% observed a single time. Input material: T cells isolated from PBMCs. These receptor sequences come from a human donor in good health.

The chain links TRBV2 to TRBJ2-1, with 8 positions matching TRBD1. The junction had 11 bases not matched to a gene; V was cut back by 6 bases and J by 7 bases. CDR1 is SNHLY, CDR2 FYNNEI, per germline. This CDR3 region has 15 residues. The CDR3 loop reads CASSPGGAGRNEQFF. The CDR3, as DNA: TGTGCCAGCAGCCCAGGGGGCGCGGGGAGGAATGAGCAGTTCTTC.

The V call is TRBV7-8, the J call TRBJ1-1; D uncertain. This CDR3 contains 15 residues. Germline CDR1 SGHVS, CDR2 FQNEAQ. The germline V and J ends were trimmed by 1 base and 1 base, with 10 bases remaining between them. Here the CDR3 DNA reads TGTGCCAGCAGCTTAGTCAGGCCCTCGAACACTGAAGCTTTCTTT. As protein: CASSLVRPSNTEAFF.

V is TRBV4-1 and J is TRBJ1-1; D gene uncertain. CDR3 length: 14 residues. The germline V gene encodes CDR1 MGHRA and CDR2 YSYEKL. V was trimmed by 2 bases and J by 5 bases, leaving 12 bases between them. CDR3: CASSQLLGGTEAFF. The CDR3 DNA is TGCGCCAGCAGCCAACTTCTTGGAGGTACTGAAGCTTTCTTT.

The V and J genes are TRBV5-4 and TRBJ2-2; 8 positions agree with TRBD1. J lost 5 bases, V lost 5 bases, and 5 bases had no gene match. CDR3 length equals 14 residues. Germline assignment: CDR1 SGHNT and CDR2 YYREEE (reference sequence). The CDR3, as DNA: TGTGCCAGCAGAGCAGGGGGCGAAACCGGGGAGCTGTTTTTT. Translating it yields CASRAGGETGELFF.

The chain carries TRBV28 and TRBJ2-2; 9 positions agree with TRBD1. Germline V gene sequence: CDR1 MDHEN, CDR2 SYDVKM. This CDR3 region has 16 residues. V lost 6 bases to trimming and J lost 5 bases; unmatched junction nucleotides: 10. CDR3 in DNA: TGTGCCAGCAGAGGGGTACAGGGGGCGAGTACCGGGGAGCTGTTTTTT. It is translated as CASRGVQGASTGELFF.

The J gene is TRBJ1-4, the V gene TRBV5-4, with D unresolved. The germline gives CDR1 SGHNT, CDR2 YYREEE (reference sequence). Trimming left V 0 bases short and J 3 bases short, with 9 bases between. The CDR3 spans 15 residues. The CDR3 region has the DNA TGTGCCAGCAGCTTGGACAGCCACCCTAATGAAAAACTGTTTTTT. Protein product: CASSLDSHPNEKLFF.

The rearrangement uses TRBV10-3 and TRBJ2-1, with 10 bases matching TRBD2. V lost 2 bases, J lost 8 bases, and 6 bases stayed unmatched. Germline CDR1 reads ENHRY; CDR2 reads SYGVKD. This CDR3 comprises 15 residues. CDR3 nucleotides: TGTGCCATCAGTGAGGCTAGCGGGAGCCGTCATGAGCAGTTCTTC. It encodes CAISEASGSRHEQFF.

This rearrangement joins TRBV7-2 to TRBJ2-7, with D possibly being TRBD1 (6 bases). V dropped 2 bases and J dropped 6 bases, with 14 bases sitting between them. Germline CDR1 reads SGHTA; CDR2 reads FQGNSA. The CDR3 length is 14 residues. CDR3 sequence reads: CASSLNLQGLEQYF. The DNA of the CDR3 is TGTGCCAGCAGCTTAAATCTGCAGGGGCTCGAGCAGTACTTC.

The rearrangement joins TRBV9 to TRBJ1-3; no clear D. There are 12 residues in the CDR3. Looked up from germline, CDR1 is SGDLS and CDR2 is YYNGEE. Trimming cost V 3 bases and J 4 bases, with 5 bases left between them. The CDR3 loop reads CASSGQGNTIYF. CDR3 bases: TGTGCCAGCAGCGGACAAGGAAACACCATATATTTT.

The chain has TRBV7-7 and TRBJ1-1; 8 bases fit TRBD1. Germline V gives CDR1 SSHAT, CDR2 FNYEAQ (reference sequence). This CDR3 region has 13 residues. The CDR3 DNA sequence: TGTGCTATCTGGGACAGGATGAACACTGAAGCTTTCTTT. The encoded protein is CAIWDRMNTEAFF.